The 29 T cell receptor beta chains listed next were all sequenced from one sample in a study of shared clonotypes between healthy human individuals. The data were produced by immunoSEQ multiplex PCR, yet TCRdb's version contains in-frame clones alone and is incomplete. Here the sample spans roughly 1 million clones, around 76% being singletons. Sequenced input: memory CD4+ T cells sorted from blood. Documented subset: CD45RA-negative fraction. Receptor source: a man between 18 and 29 years old in good health.

The chain is built from TRBV7-2 and TRBJ1-3; 9 bases fit TRBD1. Per the germline V gene, CDR1 is SGHTA and CDR2 is FQGNSA. The V segment lost 1 base and the J segment 11 bases; nucleotides outside the gene matches: 9. This CDR3 spans 15 amino acids. CDR3 nucleotides: TGTGCCAGCAGCTTAGTCGGGACAGGGAAATCCGCCATATATTTT. It yields the protein CASSLVGTGKSAIYF.

This rearrangement joins TRBV12-5 to TRBJ2-3; D ambiguous. The CDR3 length is 12 residues. Per germline, CDR1 LGHNT and CDR2 FRNRAP. V was trimmed by 7 bases and J by 4 bases, leaving 9 bases between them. The CDR3 coding sequence is TGTGCTAGTGCGGGTTTAGCAGATACGCAGTATTTT. The encoded protein is CASAGLADTQYF.

This clone was detected ten times or more. The chain carries TRBV5-4 and TRBJ2-7; D gene ambiguous. Germline V gene lookup returns CDR1 SGHNT and CDR2 YYREEE (reference sequence). The CDR3 covers 11 residues. Trimming removed 0 bases from V and 5 bases from J, with 3 bases in between. The CDR3 DNA is TGTGCCAGCAGCTTGGACCACGAGCAGTACTTC. It yields the protein CASSLDHEQYF.

The rearrangement joins TRBV28 to TRBJ2-7; tentative D call: TRBD1 (5 bases). This CDR3 region has 14 residues. Trimming took 3 bases from V and 6 from J, leaving 15 bases between them. Germline assignment: CDR1 MDHEN and CDR2 SYDVKM. CDR3 bases: TGTGCCAGCAGTTTGATGGGGCGGCAGGGCGAGCAGTACTTC. Translating it yields CASSLMGRQGEQYF. Based on the CDR3 plus reference TRBV28 and TRBJ2-7, the full variable domain is DVKVTQSSRYLVKRTGEKVFLECVQDMDHENMFWYRQDPGLGLRLIYFSYDVKMKEKGDIPEGYSVSREKKERFSLILESASTNQTSMYLCASSLMGRQGEQYFGPGTRLTVT.

This chain joins TRBV19 and TRBJ2-3; D uncertain. CDR1 is LNHDA and CDR2 is SQIVND in the germline V gene (reference sequence). V was cut by 7 bases and J by 2 bases, with 13 bases left in between. The CDR3 length is 14 residues. The DNA of the CDR3 is TGTGCCAGTAAGGACGGACCAGCCACAGATACGCAGTATTTT. Its translation is CASKDGPATDTQYF.

The chain recombines TRBV11-2 with TRBJ1-5; no definite D call. The V gene lost 0 bases and the J gene lost 7 bases, with 7 bases spanning the gap. CDR3 size: 13 residues. Germline values: CDR1 SGHAT, CDR2 FQNNGV. DNA for the CDR3: TGTGCCAGCAGCTTAGATCTGTGGCAGCCCCAGCATTTT. Protein product: CASSLDLWQPQHF.

This chain connects TRBV7-2 to TRBJ1-6; D may be TRBD1 (5 bases). The CDR3 is 15 residues long. Trimming took off 1 base at V and 7 bases at J, with 11 bases between the two ends. The germline V gene encodes CDR1 SGHTA and CDR2 FQGNSA. CDR3 loop: CASSLGLGGNSPLHF. The CDR3 nucleotides read TGTGCCAGCAGCTTAGGCTTGGGGGGGAATTCACCCCTCCACTTT.

V gene TRBV10-2 combines with J gene TRBJ2-3; possibly TRBD2 for D (6 bases). CDR3 length: 14 residues. Trimming stripped 6 bases from V and 6 bases from J, with 16 bases between. Germline V CDR1 and CDR2: WSHSY, SAAADI. CDR3 DNA sequence: TGCGCCAGCAGGGTGGGAGGCCGTTGGGATACGCAGTATTTT. Its protein product is CASRVGGRWDTQYF.

Worth noting for this clone: With a far larger clone one base away, a read error is the likely cause. The chain carries TRBV7-8 and TRBJ1-6; a weak D match, TRBD1 (6 bases). This CDR3 region has 17 residues. The V gene's germline CDR1 is SGHVS and CDR2 FQNEAQ. The CDR3 sequence is CASSLEGIGTRLSPLYF. CDR3 nucleotide sequence: TGTGCCAGCAGCTTAGAGGGGATAGGGACAAGGCTTTCACCCCTCTACTTT.

This clone has a handful of counts. The gene calls are TRBV7-6 and TRBJ2-2; TRBD1 is a possible D gene (6 bases). Germline V gives CDR1 SGHVS, CDR2 FNYEAQ. V was trimmed by 5 bases and J by 8 bases, leaving 15 bases between them. CDR3 length: 14 residues. CDR3: CASSRVGGAGELFF. The CDR3 region has the DNA TGTGCCAGCAGCCGGGTTGGGGGCGCGGGGGAGCTGTTTTTT.

The J gene is TRBJ2-7, the V gene TRBV7-2; D is possibly TRBD2 (5 bases). Germline-derived CDR1 and CDR2 are SGHTA and FQGNSA. The V end was cut by 5 bases, the J end by 2 bases, with 13 bases between. The CDR3 spans 14 residues. CDR3 DNA: TGTGCCAGCAGCCCCCAGGCCGGGGCCTACGAGCAGTACTTC. Translating it yields CASSPQAGAYEQYF.

The rearrangement links TRBV7-2 to TRBJ2-7; the D is unclear. CDR1 and CDR2 (germline): SGHTA, FQGNSA. The V end lost 5 bases, the J end lost 6 bases, and 14 bases lay between the germline ends. The CDR3 is 13 amino acids. This chain's CDR3 is CASSERQTREQYF. CDR3 nucleotides: TGTGCCAGCAGCGAACGCCAGACGCGCGAGCAGTACTTC.

The chain uses TRBV6-6 and TRBJ2-6, with 8 bases fitting TRBD1. Germline loops: CDR1 MNHNY, CDR2 SVGAGI (reference sequence). Unmatched junction bases numbered 6, after V lost 7 bases and J lost 1 base. The CDR3 length is 16 residues. The CDR3, as DNA: TGTGCCAGCAAGGGGACAGGCTTTTCTGGGGCCAACGTCCTGACTTTC. Amino acids: CASKGTGFSGANVLTF.

The rearrangement links TRBV7-8 to TRBJ1-1; D gene ambiguous. CDR3 length: 13 residues. Trimming cost V 10 bases and J 1 base, with 13 bases left between them. Looked up from germline, CDR1 is SGHVS and CDR2 is FQNEAQ. The CDR3 DNA sequence: TGTGCCACCGGAGAACAGCCGAACACTGAAGCTTTCTTT. Its protein product is CATGEQPNTEAFF.

The chain uses TRBV9 and TRBJ2-7; D remains ambiguous. Per the germline V gene, CDR1 is SGDLS and CDR2 is YYNGEE. The CDR3 totals 14 residues. The V gene lost 4 bases and the J gene lost 0 bases, with 11 bases spanning the gap. In nucleotides, the CDR3 is TGTGCCAGCAGCCTGGACGTAAACTCCTACGAGCAGTACTTC. Its translation: CASSLDVNSYEQYF.

The rearrangement links TRBV28 to TRBJ2-7, with D hard to call. The V end was cut by 6 bases, the J end by 6 bases, with 15 bases between. The CDR3 loop spans 13 amino acids. Germline values: CDR1 MDHEN, CDR2 SYDVKM. CDR3 region: CASSQTLPPEQYF. CDR3 DNA sequence: TGTGCCAGCAGCCAGACCCTGCCGCCCGAGCAGTACTTC.

The chain is built from TRBV9 and TRBJ1-2; D uncertain. The CDR3 has 13 amino acids. The V end was cut by 4 bases, the J end by 3 bases, with 10 bases between. Germline CDR1 SGDLS, CDR2 YYNGEE. CDR3 residues: CASSLTGYYGYTF. The CDR3 bases are TGTGCCAGCAGCCTTACCGGCTACTATGGCTACACCTTC.

The chain carries TRBV11-2 and TRBJ1-6, with a weak D call TRBD1 (5 bases). Looked up from germline, CDR1 is SGHAT and CDR2 is FQNNGV. V lost 1 base and J lost 7, with 20 bases in between. The CDR3 is 18 residues long. CDR3 residues: CASSLARWRGGVNSPLHF. For the CDR3, the DNA is TGTGCCAGCAGCTTAGCTAGGTGGAGGGGAGGGGTGAATTCACCCCTCCACTTT.

This clone turned up a few times. Other nucleotide sequences in the sample specify the same CDR3. The J gene is TRBJ1-1, the V gene TRBV9, with D perhaps TRBD1 (6 bases). Germline assignment: CDR1 SGDLS and CDR2 YYNGEE. This CDR3 is 14 amino acids long. Trimming cost V 3 bases and J 0 bases, with 9 bases left between them. CDR3 bases: TGTGCCAGCAGCGCGACAGGCATGAACACTGAAGCTTTCTTT. As protein: CASSATGMNTEAFF.

This clone was seen a few times. Within the sample, other DNA sequences also encode this same CDR3. The V call is TRBV6-6, the J call TRBJ2-7, with 10 bases aligning to TRBD1. The CDR3 runs to 15 residues. Germline-derived CDR1 and CDR2 are MNHNY and SVGAGI (reference sequence). Trimming removed 7 bases from V and 1 base from J; junction bases left unmatched: 7. CDR3 in amino acids: CASTAGDRGSYEQYF. Here the CDR3 DNA reads TGTGCCAGCACGGCCGGGGACAGGGGATCCTACGAGCAGTACTTC.

V is TRBV30 and J is TRBJ1-6; the D gene is possibly TRBD1 (6 bases). The ends were cut back, 0 bases at V and 9 bases at J, with 12 bases in the middle. The CDR3 runs 14 residues. Germline V gives CDR1 GTSNPN, CDR2 SVGIG (reference sequence). The CDR3: CAWSVGRGASPLHF. Written as DNA, the CDR3 is TGTGCCTGGAGTGTAGGCAGGGGCGCTTCACCCCTCCACTTT.

The rearrangement uses TRBV11-3 and TRBJ2-7; D not resolved. CDR1 is SGHNT and CDR2 is YENEEA in the germline V gene. The CDR3 extends over 14 amino acids. The germline V and J ends were trimmed by 1 base and 1 base, with 8 bases remaining between them. The CDR3 here is CASSLGAGSYEQYF. The CDR3 coding sequence is TGTGCCAGCAGCTTAGGGGCTGGGTCCTACGAGCAGTACTTC.

The V and J genes are TRBV6-1 and TRBJ2-7, with D tentatively TRBD1 (6 bases). V gave up 6 bases and J gave up 3 bases, with 15 bases separating them. The CDR3 loop spans 14 amino acids. The germline CDR1 and CDR2 sequences are MNHNS and SASEGT. The CDR3 nucleotides read TGTGCCAGCAGCCCGGGACAAAAAAGCTACGAGCAGTACTTC. The encoded protein is CASSPGQKSYEQYF.

The chain links TRBV2 to TRBJ2-2, with 7 nucleotides matching TRBD1. CDR1 is SNHLY and CDR2 is FYNNEI in the germline V gene. There are 16 residues in the CDR3. J lost 6 bases, V lost 4 bases, and 11 bases had no gene match. The CDR3 loop is CASSAAETGPPGELFF. The CDR3 DNA is TGTGCCAGCAGTGCGGCGGAGACAGGGCCGCCCGGGGAGCTGTTTTTT.

This chain uses TRBV2 with TRBJ2-1; 15 nucleotides align to TRBD2. The CDR3 runs to 18 residues. V was clipped by 1 base and J by 5 bases; unmatched bases: 6. CDR1 SNHLY and CDR2 FYNNEI come from the germline V gene. The CDR3 DNA is TGTGCCAGCAGTGAAGTCGGACTAGCGGGGGGGATGGACAATGAGCAGTTCTTC. It codes for CASSEVGLAGGMDNEQFF.

The gene calls are TRBV30 and TRBJ1-4, with 11 bases that match TRBD1. Germline V lookup: CDR1 GTSNPN, CDR2 SVGIG (reference sequence). The V gene end was trimmed by 3 bases and the J gene end by 8 bases; junction bases not matched to a gene: 5. This CDR3 contains 14 residues. The CDR3 loop is CAWRARDRGEKLFF. CDR3 bases: TGTGCCTGGAGAGCCCGGGACAGGGGGGAAAAACTGTTTTTT.

The table lists this clone with many counts. The rearrangement uses TRBV5-1 and TRBJ1-5, with D possibly matching TRBD1 (6 bases). Per the germline V gene, CDR1 is SGHRS and CDR2 is YFSETQ. V lost 0 bases to trimming and J lost 0 bases, with 10 bases between them. There are 16 residues in the CDR3. CDR3 DNA: TGCGCCAGCAGCTTGGATGCAGGGGTTAGCAATCAGCCCCAGCATTTT. It is translated as CASSLDAGVSNQPQHF.

CDR3 nucleotides: TGCGCCAGCAGCCAAGAGGCGGGACGCAGCTCCTACAATGAGCAGTTCTTC. It codes for CASSQEAGRSSYNEQFF. V usage is TRBV4-1 and J usage is TRBJ2-1; D is perhaps TRBD2 (6 bases). The CDR3 spans 17 residues. Germline CDR1 reads MGHRA; CDR2 reads YSYEKL. V was clipped by 0 bases and J by 0 bases, with 12 bases between them.

The chain uses TRBV19 and TRBJ1-1, with TRBD1 as a possible D gene (5 bases). This CDR3 is built from 13 residues. Germline V gives CDR1 LNHDA, CDR2 SQIVND (reference sequence). The V gene lost 7 bases and the J gene lost 6 bases, with 15 bases spanning the gap. CDR3 nucleotide sequence: TGTGCCAGTACCCCGGGTTTGGGGGCTGAAGCTTTCTTT. It is translated as CASTPGLGAEAFF.